Below, 11 T cell receptor beta chains from the same sample are listed, as sequenced in a study of T cell responses to AZD1222 COVID-19 vaccine. Repertoires were generated with immunoSEQ multiplex PCR, while TCRdb's copy carries only in-frame clones and drops some. The sample has 100,000 to 150,000 clones; 70% to 90% are singletons. The specimen was peripheral blood, collected on day 0 of AZD1222 vaccination. These receptors were obtained from an adult in good health.

V is TRBV19 and J is TRBJ1-4; 7 nucleotides align to TRBD1. The CDR3 is 15 amino acids. V dropped 6 bases and J dropped 7; count of bases not matched to a gene: 11. Germline lookup yields CDR1 LNHDA and CDR2 SQIVND (reference sequence). As DNA, the CDR3 is TGTGCCAGTAGGCAATCAGGGGGTATCACTGAAAAACTGTTTTTT. Translation gives CASRQSGGITEKLFF.

V gene TRBV29-1 combines with J gene TRBJ1-1; no definite D call. In germline, CDR1 is SQVTM, CDR2 ANQGSEA. Trimming pared 2 bases from V and 2 bases from J, leaving 15 bases between. The CDR3 runs 15 residues. The CDR3 here is CSVERGRALNTEAFF. CDR3 DNA: TGCAGCGTTGAACGGGGTCGGGCGTTAAACACTGAAGCTTTCTTT.

The chain uses TRBV6-5 and TRBJ2-1; a weak D match, TRBD2 (6 bases). CDR1 and CDR2 from the germline V gene are MNHEY and SVGAGI. The CDR3 is 15 amino acids. V lost 7 bases, J lost 6 bases, and 19 bases lay in between. CDR3 protein: CASTRGSGDFNEQFF. The CDR3, as DNA: TGTGCCAGCACCCGTGGGTCGGGAGACTTCAATGAGCAGTTCTTC.

V usage is TRBV11-3 and J usage is TRBJ2-3; 11 positions agree with TRBD2. Germline assignment: CDR1 SGHNT and CDR2 YENEEA. The ends lost 0 bases at V and 3 bases at J; junction bases unmatched: 11. This CDR3 has 19 residues. CDR3 amino acids: CASSLDLPLAGVGTDTQYF. In nucleotides, the CDR3 is TGTGCCAGCAGCTTAGATCTTCCACTAGCGGGAGTGGGGACAGATACGCAGTATTTT.

The DNA of the CDR3 is TGTGCCAGCCGTAGAACCCCCAGGGGGCCGGAGGGTTTCTCCTACGAGCAGTACTTC. Its translation: CASRRTPRGPEGFSYEQYF. The rearrangement uses TRBV27 and TRBJ2-7; 8 positions agree with TRBD1. The CDR3 loop spans 19 amino acids. J was trimmed by 0 bases and V by 8 bases; bases with no gene match: 21. Per germline, CDR1 MNHEY and CDR2 SMNVEV (reference sequence).

The genes are TRBV27 and TRBJ2-1; the D gene could be TRBD1 or TRBD2 (5 bases each). CDR3 length: 14 amino acids. V lost 3 bases and J lost 8, with 14 bases in between. In germline, CDR1 is MNHEY, CDR2 SMNVEV (reference sequence). CDR3 sequence: CASSLTARAHEQFF. The CDR3 DNA follows: TGTGCCAGCAGTTTGACAGCGAGGGCGCATGAGCAGTTCTTC.

The CDR3 spells CASSVGGGSTEQYF. Here the CDR3 DNA reads TGTGCCAGCAGCGTAGGGGGCGGTTCGACCGAGCAGTACTTC. The chain has TRBV9 and TRBJ2-7, with D maybe TRBD1 (5 bases). This CDR3 comprises 14 residues. Germline values: CDR1 SGDLS, CDR2 YYNGEE. V was cut by 0 bases and J by 6 bases, with 13 bases left in between.

V and J are TRBV27 and TRBJ1-2; perhaps TRBD1 as D (5 bases). This CDR3 spans 16 amino acids. Trimming pared 5 bases from V and 2 bases from J, leaving 18 bases between. In germline, CDR1 is MNHEY, CDR2 SMNVEV (reference sequence). The CDR3 sequence: CASSPTGRPSNYGYTF. CDR3 DNA sequence: TGTGCCAGCAGTCCAACGGGGCGGCCTTCGAACTATGGCTACACCTTC.

The rearrangement links TRBV19 to TRBJ1-4, with D tentatively TRBD1 (5 bases). Germline values: CDR1 LNHDA, CDR2 SQIVND (reference sequence). The CDR3 is made up of 19 amino acids. Trimming stripped 3 bases from V and 3 bases from J, with 23 bases between. Here the CDR3 DNA reads TGTGCCAGTAGTATTTTGGGAGTATATCAGGGATCACCTAATGAAAAACTGTTTTTT. This translates into CASSILGVYQGSPNEKLFF.

The rearrangement uses TRBV7-3 and TRBJ2-3; 9 bases agree with TRBD2. CDR1 and CDR2 from the germline V gene are SGHTA and FQGTGA. The CDR3 sequence is 17 residues long. Unmatched junction bases numbered 10, after V lost 4 bases and J lost 2 bases. The CDR3 coding sequence is TGTGCCAGCAGCTCCCCTGGGACTAGCCAATCCACAGATACGCAGTATTTT. The encoded protein is CASSSPGTSQSTDTQYF.

This clone was picked up one time. V gene TRBV9 combines with J gene TRBJ2-3; 8 bases match TRBD2. This CDR3 spans 12 amino acids. V shed 0 bases, J shed 9 bases, and the junction held 0 bases outside the gene matches. Germline V lookup: CDR1 SGDLS, CDR2 YYNGEE. CDR3 region: CASSVVAGTQYF. The CDR3 nucleotides read TGTGCCAGCAGCGTAGTAGCGGGGACGCAGTATTTT.